This TCR beta chain was profiled in a study of cytomegalovirus exposure and HLA in healthy donors. A few counts support this clone. Its antigen is as yet unknown. This cohort consisted of healthy bone marrow donors. Donors were ostensibly healthy at sampling, although undocumented immune exposures were probable. The PCR ran on 60 Vbeta and 13 Jbeta primers. Per the original data handling: Per a later analysis, the number of unique TCR beta chains was some 75 million, of which 10 million to 11 million were shared. Measured with immunoSEQ multiplex PCR; TCRdb has only the in-frame clones, and not every one. That table furnishes V, J and clone size, whereas the DNA furnished D and trimming. The sample lists roughly 140,000 clones; roughly four fifths were seen once. General study results and limits: Later findings reportedly placed an Asian-associated ancestry cluster below the roughly 730-donor mean for N-insertions.

The sample comprised PBMCs. The TCR was taken from a man between 18 and 29 years old in good health and CMV-seronegative.

CDR3 in DNA: TGTGCCAGCAGCTTGGACCGGGACAGGGTGCGATATGGCTACACCTTC. Protein sequence: CASSLDRDRVRYGYTF. This chain connects TRBV5-8 to TRBJ1-2; 9 bases fit TRBD1. The J segment lost 5 bases and the V segment lost 0 bases, leaving 8 bases of the junction unmatched. The CDR3 contains 16 residues. Per germline, CDR1 SGHTS and CDR2 YDEGEE.